This TCR beta chain was retrieved from a study of Ad26.COV2.S vaccination and SARS-CoV-2 variants. Across the study: Intramuscular Ad26.COV2.S doses were given once or twice, 56 days apart. Study-wide points: Vaccine recipients showed a spike-specific TCR breadth that was higher than in placebo recipients. Analytic work on TCR breadth and depth might have understated the full extent of total T cell responses.

The treatment here: some 20 received Ad26.COV2.S at low or high dose, single or two shots; about 5 received placebo; per-sample allocation not given. Sampling was done on day 63 after the first vaccine or placebo injection. Within Boston, the person who donated was an adult of 18-55 years. This clone was counted between two and nine times. Its matching antigen is unknown. Clones were sequenced by immunoSEQ multiplex PCR, and TCRdb holds only the in-frame ones, with some missing. The sample records some 250,000 clones, approximately 90% being singletons. The CDR3 spans 13 residues. From germline, CDR1 is KGHDR and CDR2 SFDVKD. V shed 9 bases and J 1 base; nucleotides not matched to a gene: 0.

This clonotype was obtained from a person between 18 and 65 years old who received the Ad26.COV2.S COVID-19 vaccine or a placebo. The chain carries TRBV24-1 and TRBJ2-3, with 10 bases aligning to TRBD2. Here the sequenced sample was peripheral blood, taken in a trial of Ad26.COV2.S vaccine versus placebo. CDR3 region: CATGTSGTDTQYF. Written as DNA, the CDR3 is TGTGCCACCGGGACTAGCGGCACAGATACGCAGTATTTT.